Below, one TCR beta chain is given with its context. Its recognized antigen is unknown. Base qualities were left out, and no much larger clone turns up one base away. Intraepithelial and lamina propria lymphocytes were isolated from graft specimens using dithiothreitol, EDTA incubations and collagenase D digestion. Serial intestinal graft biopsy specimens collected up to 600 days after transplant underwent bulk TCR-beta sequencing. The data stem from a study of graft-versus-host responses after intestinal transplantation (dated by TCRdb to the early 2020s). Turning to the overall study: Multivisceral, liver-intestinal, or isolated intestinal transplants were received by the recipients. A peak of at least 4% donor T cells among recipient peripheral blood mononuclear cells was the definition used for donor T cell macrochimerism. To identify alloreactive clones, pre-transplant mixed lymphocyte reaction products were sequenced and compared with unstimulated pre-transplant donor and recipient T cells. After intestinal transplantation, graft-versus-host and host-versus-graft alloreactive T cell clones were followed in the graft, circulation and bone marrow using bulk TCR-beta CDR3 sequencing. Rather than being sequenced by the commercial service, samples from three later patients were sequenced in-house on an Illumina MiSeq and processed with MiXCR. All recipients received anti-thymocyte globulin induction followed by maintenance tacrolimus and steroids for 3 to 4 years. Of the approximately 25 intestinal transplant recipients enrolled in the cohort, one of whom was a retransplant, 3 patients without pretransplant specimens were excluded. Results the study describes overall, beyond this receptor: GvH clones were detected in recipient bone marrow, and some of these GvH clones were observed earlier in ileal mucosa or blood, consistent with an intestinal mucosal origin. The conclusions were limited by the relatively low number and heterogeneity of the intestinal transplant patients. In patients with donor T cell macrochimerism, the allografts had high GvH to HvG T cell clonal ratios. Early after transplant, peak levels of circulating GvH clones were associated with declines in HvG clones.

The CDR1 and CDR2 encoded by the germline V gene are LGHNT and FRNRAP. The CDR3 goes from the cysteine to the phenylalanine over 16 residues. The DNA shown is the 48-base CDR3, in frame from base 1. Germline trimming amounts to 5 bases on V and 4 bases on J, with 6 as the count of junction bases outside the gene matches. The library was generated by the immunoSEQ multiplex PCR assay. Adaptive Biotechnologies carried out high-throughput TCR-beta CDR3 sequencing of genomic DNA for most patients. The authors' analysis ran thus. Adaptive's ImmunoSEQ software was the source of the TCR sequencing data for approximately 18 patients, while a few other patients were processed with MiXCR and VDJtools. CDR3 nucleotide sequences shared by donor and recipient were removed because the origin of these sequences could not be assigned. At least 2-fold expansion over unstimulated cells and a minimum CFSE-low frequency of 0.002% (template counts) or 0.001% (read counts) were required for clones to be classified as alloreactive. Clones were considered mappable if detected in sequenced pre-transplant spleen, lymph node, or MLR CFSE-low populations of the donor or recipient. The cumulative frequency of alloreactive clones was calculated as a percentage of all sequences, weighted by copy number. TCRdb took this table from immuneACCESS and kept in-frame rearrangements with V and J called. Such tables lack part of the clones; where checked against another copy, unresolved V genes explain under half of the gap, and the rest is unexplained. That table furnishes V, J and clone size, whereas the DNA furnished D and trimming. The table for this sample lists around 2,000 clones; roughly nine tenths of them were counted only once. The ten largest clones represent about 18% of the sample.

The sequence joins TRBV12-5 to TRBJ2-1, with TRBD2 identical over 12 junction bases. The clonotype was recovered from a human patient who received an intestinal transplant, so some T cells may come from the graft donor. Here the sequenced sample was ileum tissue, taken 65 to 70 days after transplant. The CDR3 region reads CASGPRTSGTYNEQFF. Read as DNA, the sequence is TGTGCTAGTGGTCCACGGACTAGCGGGACTTACAATGAGCAGTTCTTC.